This record concerns one TCR beta chain sequence. Its matching antigen is unknown. Genomic DNA constituted the template upon which TCR beta VDJ and CDR3 profiling was performed. TCRdb reanalysed the reads using MiXCR and keeps one entry per CDR3 protein. The sample contains around 430,000 distinct CDR3 sequences, under 40% of which appear only once. Germline lookup yields CDR1 SEHNR and CDR2 FQNEAQ (reference sequence). There are 14 residues in the CDR3. Trimming stripped 3 bases from V and 4 bases from J, with 12 bases between. It was patients with CD8+CD57+ cell expansion by flow cytometry who were chosen for sequencing. This sample is part of a study of CD8+CD57+ T cells in acquired aplastic anemia. Study results and limitations: Some 27 CD8+ CDR3 sequences were shared between patients and controls.

The V gene is TRBV7-9, the J gene TRBJ1-2; D gene ambiguous. The TCR originated in a human donor with aplastic anemia. Source material: sorted CD4+, CD8+, or CD8+CD57+ T cells (not recorded which) from PBMCs. CDR3 loop: CASSLGDSGYGYTF. The CDR3 region has the DNA TGTGCCAGCAGCTTGGGCGACTCTGGCTATGGCTACACCTTC.